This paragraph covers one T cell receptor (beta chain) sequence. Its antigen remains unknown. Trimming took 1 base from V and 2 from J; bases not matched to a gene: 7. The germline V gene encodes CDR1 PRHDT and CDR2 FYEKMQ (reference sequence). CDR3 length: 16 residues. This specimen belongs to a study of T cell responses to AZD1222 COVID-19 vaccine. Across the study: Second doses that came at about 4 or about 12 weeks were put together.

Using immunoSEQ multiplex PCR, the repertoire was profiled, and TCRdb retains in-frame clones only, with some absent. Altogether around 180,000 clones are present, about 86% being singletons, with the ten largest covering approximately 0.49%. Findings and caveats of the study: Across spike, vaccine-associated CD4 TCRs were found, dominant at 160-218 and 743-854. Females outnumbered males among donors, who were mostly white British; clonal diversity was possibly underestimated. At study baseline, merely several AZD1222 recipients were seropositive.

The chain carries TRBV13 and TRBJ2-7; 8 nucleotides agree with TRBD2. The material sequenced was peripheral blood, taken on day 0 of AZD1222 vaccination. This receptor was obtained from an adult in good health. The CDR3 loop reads CASSLESSGPPYEQYF. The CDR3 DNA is TGTGCCAGCAGCTTAGAATCTAGCGGGCCTCCCTACGAGCAGTACTTC.